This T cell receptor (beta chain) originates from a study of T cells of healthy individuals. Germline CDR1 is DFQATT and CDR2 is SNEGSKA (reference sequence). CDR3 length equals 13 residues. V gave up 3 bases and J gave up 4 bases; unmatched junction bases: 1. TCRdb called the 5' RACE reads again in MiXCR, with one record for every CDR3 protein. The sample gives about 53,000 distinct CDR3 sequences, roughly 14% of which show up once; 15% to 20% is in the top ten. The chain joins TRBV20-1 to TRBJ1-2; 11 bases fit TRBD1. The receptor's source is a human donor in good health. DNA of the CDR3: TGCAGTGCTAGGGGGACAGGGGGCTATGGCTACACCTTC. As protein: CSARGTGGYGYTF.